The source of this TCR beta chain is a study of blood T cells in healthy people across ages. Together with a sample-barcoded 5' primer, a J-beta primer mix was included in a second PCR lasting about 7 to 12 cycles. TCRdb reanalysed the 5' RACE reads using MiXCR and keeps one entry per CDR3 protein. Of more than 1 million distinct CDR3 sequences listed, around 45% are singletons. The CDR3 spans 17 residues. With V trimmed by 3 bases and J by 4 bases, 9 bases remained unmatched. Sequencing was done on a sample of blood. This receptor was obtained from a woman in her sixties in good health. The V gene is TRBV12-3 or TRBV12-4, the J gene TRBJ2-1; 10 nucleotides line up with TRBD2. The CDR3 reads CASSFPLTSGLYNEQFF. The CDR3 bases are TGTGCCAGCAGTTTTCCCCTGACTAGCGGGCTATACAATGAGCAGTTCTTC.